This T cell receptor beta chain was recovered during a study of radiotherapy plus CTLA-4 blockade in lung cancer. As for the study in general: Among all patients, roughly 17% showed objective responses, while roughly 28% had disease control.

Sequencing was performed with immunoSEQ multiplex PCR; in TCRdb, only in-frame clones are kept and a portion is missing. The table records 80,000 to 100,000 clones, around 86% of them present only once. Broader study findings: In blood, tumor-derived TCR clones expanded after radiotherapy plus ipilimumab.

CDR3 size: 16 residues. Trimming took 1 base from V and 15 from J; bases not matched to a gene: 16. CDR1 is SGHRS and CDR2 is YFSETQ in the germline V gene. Note on this clone: Its cognate antigen is unknown.

The chain has TRBV5-1 and TRBJ2-1, with 10 bases fitting TRBD2. The source material was peripheral blood, sampled from a patient treated with radiotherapy plus ipilimumab. The TCR originated in a human donor with non-small cell lung cancer who had a partial response to radiotherapy plus ipilimumab. The chain's CDR3 is CASSLIPSGSPQGRFF. DNA of the CDR3: TGCGCCAGCAGCTTGATTCCTAGCGGGAGCCCCCAGGGCCGGTTCTTC.